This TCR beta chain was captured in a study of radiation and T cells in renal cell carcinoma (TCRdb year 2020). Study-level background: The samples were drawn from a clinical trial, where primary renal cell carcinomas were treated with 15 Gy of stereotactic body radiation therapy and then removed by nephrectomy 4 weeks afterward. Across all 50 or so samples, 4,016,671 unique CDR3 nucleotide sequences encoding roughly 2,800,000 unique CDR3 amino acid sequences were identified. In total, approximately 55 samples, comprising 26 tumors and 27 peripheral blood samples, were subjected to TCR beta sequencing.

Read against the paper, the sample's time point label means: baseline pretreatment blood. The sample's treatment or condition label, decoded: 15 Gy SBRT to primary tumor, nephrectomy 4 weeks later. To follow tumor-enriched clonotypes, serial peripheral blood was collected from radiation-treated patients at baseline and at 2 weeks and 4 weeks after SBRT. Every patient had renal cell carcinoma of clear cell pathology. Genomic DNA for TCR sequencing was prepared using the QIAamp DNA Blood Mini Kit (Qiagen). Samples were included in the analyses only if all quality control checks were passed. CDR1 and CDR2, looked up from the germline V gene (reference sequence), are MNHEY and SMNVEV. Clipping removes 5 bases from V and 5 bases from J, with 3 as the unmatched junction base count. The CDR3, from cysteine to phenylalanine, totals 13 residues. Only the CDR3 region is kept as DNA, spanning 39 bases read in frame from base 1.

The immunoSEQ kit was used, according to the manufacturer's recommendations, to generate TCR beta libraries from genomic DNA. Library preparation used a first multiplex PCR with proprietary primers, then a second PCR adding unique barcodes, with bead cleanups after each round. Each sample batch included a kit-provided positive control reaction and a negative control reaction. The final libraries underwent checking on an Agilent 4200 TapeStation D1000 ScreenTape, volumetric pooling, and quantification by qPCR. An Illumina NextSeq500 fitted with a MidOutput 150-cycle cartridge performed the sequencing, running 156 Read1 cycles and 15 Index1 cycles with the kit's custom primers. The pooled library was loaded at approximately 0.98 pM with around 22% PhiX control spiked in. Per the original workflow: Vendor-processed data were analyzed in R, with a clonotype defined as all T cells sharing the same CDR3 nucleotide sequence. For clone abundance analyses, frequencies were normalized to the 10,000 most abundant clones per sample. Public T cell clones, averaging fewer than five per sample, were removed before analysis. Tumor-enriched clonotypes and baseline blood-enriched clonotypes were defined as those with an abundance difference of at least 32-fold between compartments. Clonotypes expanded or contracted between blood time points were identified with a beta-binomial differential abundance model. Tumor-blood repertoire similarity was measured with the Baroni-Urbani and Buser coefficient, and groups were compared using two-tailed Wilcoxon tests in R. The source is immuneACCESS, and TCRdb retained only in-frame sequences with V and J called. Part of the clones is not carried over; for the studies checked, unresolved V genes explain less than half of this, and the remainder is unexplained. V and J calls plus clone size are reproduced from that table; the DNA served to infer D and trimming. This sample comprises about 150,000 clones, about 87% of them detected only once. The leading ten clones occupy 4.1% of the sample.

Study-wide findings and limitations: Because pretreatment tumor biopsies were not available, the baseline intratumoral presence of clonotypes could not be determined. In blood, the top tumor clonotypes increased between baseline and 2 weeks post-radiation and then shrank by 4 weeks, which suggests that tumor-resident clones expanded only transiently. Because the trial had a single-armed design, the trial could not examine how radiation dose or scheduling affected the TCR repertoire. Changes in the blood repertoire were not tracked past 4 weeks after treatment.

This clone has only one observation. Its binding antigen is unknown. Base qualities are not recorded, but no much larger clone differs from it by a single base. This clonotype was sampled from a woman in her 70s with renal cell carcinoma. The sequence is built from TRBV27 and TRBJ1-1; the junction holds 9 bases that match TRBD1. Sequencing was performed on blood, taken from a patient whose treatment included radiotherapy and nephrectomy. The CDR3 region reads CASSGQGWTEAFF. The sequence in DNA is TGTGCCAGCAGTGGACAGGGGTGGACTGAAGCTTTCTTT.